This T cell receptor (beta chain) was obtained from a study of T-cell reconstitution after alpha-beta-depleted transplantation in children. General study results and limits: Recipient T cells and thymic progenitors that survived were the source of the high TCRbeta diversity seen at day 60 in some patients.

Unique molecular identifiers were used in preparing the TCRbeta library. A single record per CDR3 protein comes from TCRdb applying MiXCR to the PCR reads. The profile shows hundreds of thousands of distinct CDR3 sequences, 13% of them singletons. This clonotype occurred many times. The antigen remains undetermined. CDR3 length equals 18 residues. J was trimmed by 5 bases and V by 0 bases; bases with no gene match: 13. Germline V gene data show CDR1 as DFQATT and CDR2 as SNEGSKA (reference sequence). The J gene is TRBJ2-1, the V gene TRBV20-1; 10 bases line up with TRBD2. Sequencing was performed on PBMCs, taken before TCRalphabeta/CD19-depleted stem cell transplant. The source is a girl aged 2-15 years with congenital amegakaryocytic thrombocytopenia, due to receive a stem cell transplant. CDR3 nucleotides: TGCAGTGCTAGAGATGAGGAGTCTAGCGGGAGTAAAAACAATGAGCAGTTCTTC. Translation: CSARDEESSGSKNNEQFF.